One and the same sample provided the 11 T cell receptor beta chains below, sequenced in a study of blood T cells in healthy people across ages. A second PCR, run for roughly 6 to 11 cycles, used a sample-barcoded 5' primer plus a J-beta primer mix. TCRdb reanalysed the 5' RACE reads using MiXCR and keeps one entry per CDR3 protein. The repertoire holds about 580,000 distinct CDR3 sequences, with around half as singletons. The sample taken for sequencing was blood. These receptors all stem from an elderly man in good health.

CDR3 bases: TGTGCCAGCAGCTTACGAGGACAGAATAATGAAAAACTGTTTTTT. This sequence encodes CASSLRGQNNEKLFF. The chain is built from TRBV7-2 and TRBJ1-4; D might be TRBD1 (6 bases). Trimming stripped 2 bases from V and 4 bases from J, with 11 bases between. This CDR3 is 15 amino acids long. The germline CDR1 and CDR2 sequences are SGHTA and FQGNSA.

This clonotype was seen more than once but under ten times. The gene calls are TRBV12-3 or TRBV12-4 and TRBJ2-1; the D is unclear. Trimming left V 5 bases short and J 9 bases short, with 11 bases between. This CDR3 has 12 residues. This CDR3 reads CASSGPLGEQFF. In DNA form, the CDR3 reads TGTGCCAGCAGTGGACCCCTCGGTGAGCAGTTCTTC.

The V call is TRBV3-1, the J call TRBJ1-1; perhaps TRBD1 as D (6 bases). Trimming cost V 10 bases and J 0 bases, with 15 bases left between them. Germline CDR1 reads LGHDT; CDR2 reads YNNKEL (reference sequence). There are 14 residues in the CDR3. This chain's CDR3 is CATRQDSLNTEAFF. Here the CDR3 DNA reads TGTGCCACCCGCCAGGACAGTTTGAACACTGAAGCTTTCTTT.

This clonotype showed up just once. V is TRBV5-1 and J is TRBJ2-2, with unresolved D. Germline-derived CDR1 and CDR2 are SGHRS and YFSETQ. This CDR3 has 12 amino acids. Trimming pared 9 bases from V and 6 bases from J, leaving 12 bases between. The CDR3 DNA follows: TGCGCCACCCAGCTTTCGTCCGGGGAGCTGTTTTTT. Amino acids: CATQLSSGELFF.

In its sample, this clonotype was seen many times. V and J are TRBV7-9 and TRBJ2-6; D call uncertain. The germline V gene encodes CDR1 SEHNR and CDR2 FQNEAQ (reference sequence). This CDR3 comprises 16 residues. V was trimmed by 1 base and J by 4 bases, leaving 11 bases between them. CDR3 coding DNA: TGTGCCAGCAGCTTAGACAGTGGCTGGGGGGCCAACGTCCTGACTTTC. Protein: CASSLDSGWGANVLTF.

This clonotype appeared once. An end of the junction does not agree with germline; a read error may underlie this. The V call is TRBV6-2 or TRBV6-3, the J call TRBJ2-5; no firm D call. Looked up from germline, CDR1 is MNHEY and CDR2 is SVGEGT. This CDR3 spans 12 amino acids. The CDR3 DNA reads as TGTGCCAGCGGTTACGGTGACGGACGGGAGTACTTC. It translates to CASGYGDGREYF.

The chain couples TRBV4-3 to TRBJ2-7; 8 bases match TRBD2. V trimming: 0 bases; J trimming: 6 bases; junction bases outside the gene matches: 4. CDR1 is LGHNA, CDR2 YSLEER, per germline. The length of the CDR3 is 14 residues. CDR3 residues: CASSQDSGSLEQYF. The CDR3 coding sequence is TGCGCCAGCAGCCAAGACAGCGGGAGTCTCGAGCAGTACTTC.

This rearrangement joins TRBV7-2 to TRBJ1-6; D is unclear. This CDR3 comprises 12 residues. CDR1 and CDR2 from the germline V gene are SGHTA and FQGNSA. Trimming cost V 3 bases and J 18 bases, with 15 bases left between them. In DNA, the CDR3 is TGTGCCAGCAGCTTCTCCCTGGGCGGCCCCCACTTT. It yields the protein CASSFSLGGPHF.

This clonotype was observed a handful of times. The rearrangement links TRBV20-1 to TRBJ2-1; perhaps TRBD1 as D (6 bases). With 5 bases removed from V and 0 bases from J, the gap between germline ends came to 14 bases. Germline V gene lookup returns CDR1 DFQATT and CDR2 SNEGSKA (reference sequence). The CDR3 is made up of 15 amino acids. The CDR3 nucleotides read TGCAGTGCTCTAAGACAGGCCTACTCCTACAATGAGCAGTTCTTC. Encoded protein: CSALRQAYSYNEQFF.

The chain combines TRBV11-2 with TRBJ2-3, with TRBD1 matching over 9 bases. V lost 5 bases and J lost 3; bases outside the gene matches: 6. The CDR3 contains 15 residues. From germline, CDR1 is SGHAT and CDR2 FQNNGV. CDR3 sequence (DNA): TGTGCCAGCAGCGTGACCGGGACAGGGACAGATACGCAGTATTTT. It yields the protein CASSVTGTGTDTQYF.

This clonotype was observed a few times. This chain links TRBV13 with TRBJ2-3; TRBD1 aligns across 8 bases. J lost 1 base, V lost 6 bases, and 15 bases had no gene match. The CDR3 is made up of 18 amino acids. CDR1 is PRHDT, CDR2 FYEKMQ, per germline (reference sequence). This CDR3 reads CASSPDRGITIGTDTQYF. In nucleotides, the CDR3 is TGTGCCAGCAGTCCAGACAGGGGTATTACTATTGGCACAGATACGCAGTATTTT. Combining the CDR3 with reference TRBV13 and TRBJ2-3 gives the whole variable domain AAGVIQSPRHLIKEKRETATLKCYPIPRHDTVYWYQQGPGQDPQFLISFYEKMQSDKGSIPDRFSAQQFSDYHSELNMSSLELGDSALYFCASSPDRGITIGTDTQYFGPGTRLTVL.